The 23 T cell receptor beta chains below were found in one sample sequenced in a study of blood T cell repertoires in COVID-19. Assay: immunoSEQ multiplex PCR; the TCRdb copy retains only in-frame clones and omits some. The sample holds about 210,000 clones, approximately 86% seen once. Source material: PBMCs or T cells enriched from blood (not recorded which). The receptor set was obtained from a woman between 25 and 40 years old who had been exposed to COVID-19.

This clone was seen a handful of times. The chain joins TRBV28 to TRBJ1-1, with a possible D match to TRBD1 (6 bases). Germline V gene sequence: CDR1 MDHEN, CDR2 SYDVKM. Trimming pared 3 bases from V and 3 bases from J, leaving 23 bases between. The CDR3 consists of 18 residues. This CDR3 reads CASSLSPPVINRDTEAFF. Written as DNA, the CDR3 is TGTGCCAGCAGTTTGTCCCCACCTGTTATTAACAGGGACACTGAAGCTTTCTTT. Together with reference TRBV28 and TRBJ1-1, the CDR3 gives the full variable domain: DVKVTQSSRYLVKRTGEKVFLECVQDMDHENMFWYRQDPGLGLRLIYFSYDVKMKEKGDIPEGYSVSREKKERFSLILESASTNQTSMYLCASSLSPPVINRDTEAFFGQGTRLTVV.

This clone was recorded a few times. The genes are TRBV10-2 and TRBJ1-5; 7 bases fit TRBD1. The CDR3 sequence is 15 residues long. Trimming cost V 5 bases and J 4 bases; bases outside gene matches: 8. CDR1 is WSHSY, CDR2 SAAADI, per germline. This CDR3 reads CASSKTGTVNQPQHF. In nucleotides, the CDR3 is TGCGCCAGCAGTAAGACCGGGACAGTGAATCAGCCCCAGCATTTT.

This chain's CDR3 is CASSLRTGGEYTDTQYF. CDR3 in DNA: TGTGCCAGCAGCCTCCGGACAGGGGGGGAGTATACAGATACGCAGTATTTT. This chain uses TRBV11-2 with TRBJ2-3, with 10 bases lining up with TRBD1. Germline V gene data show CDR1 as SGHAT and CDR2 as FQNNGV. The CDR3 has 17 residues. After removal of 5 bases from V and 3 bases from J, the junction contained 11 bases not matched to a gene. Full variable domain (rest looked up from reference TRBV11-2 and TRBJ2-3): EAGVAQSPRYKIIEKRQSVAFWCNPISGHATLYWYQQILGQGPKLLIQFQNNGVVDDSQLPKDRFSAERLKGVDSTLKIQPAKLEDSAVYLCASSLRTGGEYTDTQYFGPGTRLTVL.

The count of this clone is one. This chain joins TRBV27 and TRBJ1-5; maybe TRBD1 (5 bases). The CDR3 consists of 13 residues. Per germline, CDR1 MNHEY and CDR2 SMNVEV (reference sequence). V gave up 6 bases and J gave up 5 bases, with 11 bases separating them. The CDR3 sequence is CASRGRKDQPQHF. DNA for the CDR3: TGTGCCAGCAGGGGGCGTAAGGATCAGCCCCAGCATTTT.

The chain joins TRBV7-8 to TRBJ1-5, with D possibly being TRBD1 (5 bases). This CDR3 is built from 15 residues. Germline V gene data show CDR1 as SGHVS and CDR2 as FQNEAQ. Deletions cut 1 base from V and 7 bases from J, with 14 bases between. The CDR3 DNA follows: TGTGCCAGCAGCTTAGGGCGGTGGGGCTGGCAGCCCCAGCATTTT. It specifies CASSLGRWGWQPQHF. Looking up the rest from reference TRBV7-8 and TRBJ1-5 gives the full variable domain: GAGVSQSPRYKVAKRGQDVALRCDPISGHVSLFWYQQALGQGPEFLTYFQNEAQLDKSGLPSDRFFAERPEGSVSTLKIQRTQQEDSAVYLCASSLGRWGWQPQHFGDGTRLSIL.

The chain couples TRBV6-5 to TRBJ1-6, with 9 bases lining up with TRBD1. CDR3 length equals 14 residues. Germline V gene sequence: CDR1 MNHEY, CDR2 SVGAGI. V shed 2 bases and J 11 bases; nucleotides not matched to a gene: 4. Here the CDR3 reads CASSYQGQGTPLHF. In DNA form, the CDR3 reads TGTGCCAGCAGTTACCAGGGACAGGGTACACCCCTCCACTTT.

This rearrangement joins TRBV6-1 to TRBJ1-5; unclear D gene. The CDR3 length is 11 residues. V lost 3 bases to trimming and J lost 7 bases, with 4 bases between them. CDR1 and CDR2 (germline): MNHNS, SASEGT. The CDR3 here is CASSEAQPQHF. CDR3 nucleotide sequence: TGTGCCAGCAGTGAGGCCCAGCCCCAGCATTTT.

The chain links TRBV6-2 or TRBV6-3 to TRBJ1-5; TRBD1 matches at 10 bases. The CDR3 has 16 amino acids. The germline V gene encodes CDR1 MNHEY and CDR2 SVGEGT. Germline trimming cut 4 bases from V and 3 bases from J; bases unmatched to any gene: 6. The CDR3 DNA reads as TGTGCCAGCAGTTTGACGGGACAGGGGTACAATCAGCCCCAGCATTTT. This gives the protein CASSLTGQGYNQPQHF.

This rearrangement joins TRBV30 to TRBJ1-2; 7 bases match TRBD1. V gave up 2 bases and J gave up 8 bases; unmatched junction bases: 8. The CDR3 runs 13 residues. Germline values: CDR1 GTSNPN, CDR2 SVGIG (reference sequence). The CDR3 here is CAWSQGGSFGYTF. The DNA of the CDR3 is TGTGCCTGGAGTCAGGGGGGAAGTTTCGGCTACACCTTC.

This rearrangement joins TRBV5-1 to TRBJ1-4, with TRBD1 as a possible D gene (6 bases). The CDR3 sequence is 14 residues long. Trimming shortened V by 4 bases and J by 6 bases, and 13 bases separated the two germline ends. Looked up from germline, CDR1 is SGHRS and CDR2 is YFSETQ. DNA of the CDR3: TGCGCCAGCAGCCTCAGGGGCCCACATGAAAAACTGTTTTTT. It yields the protein CASSLRGPHEKLFF.

This rearrangement joins TRBV5-1 to TRBJ1-5; D might be TRBD1 (5 bases). The CDR3 extends over 13 amino acids. Germline V lookup: CDR1 SGHRS, CDR2 YFSETQ. Trimming took 0 bases from V and 6 from J, leaving 7 bases between them. The CDR3 protein is CASSLEGVQPQHF. CDR3 nucleotides: TGCGCCAGCAGCTTGGAAGGGGTTCAGCCCCAGCATTTT. Full variable domain (outside the CDR3, taken from reference TRBV5-1 and TRBJ1-5): KAGVTQTPRYLIKTRGQQVTLSCSPISGHRSVSWYQQTPGQGLQFLFEYFSETQRNKGNFPGRFSGRQFSNSRSEMNVSTLELGDSALYLCASSLEGVQPQHFGDGTRLSIL.

This clone was detected once. The chain couples TRBV6-2 or TRBV6-3 to TRBJ1-3; the D gene is possibly TRBD1 (5 bases). From germline, CDR1 is MNHEY and CDR2 SVGEGT. V shed 6 bases and J shed 3 bases, with 21 bases lying between them. The CDR3 length is 17 residues. Here the CDR3 DNA reads TGTGCCAGCAGCGACAAAACAGGTTCCTTTGGTGGAAACACCATATATTTT. Encoded protein: CASSDKTGSFGGNTIYF.

The chain uses TRBV5-8 and TRBJ2-3; a possible D gene is TRBD2 (7 bases). V was clipped by 5 bases and J by 11 bases, with 27 bases between them. Germline V CDR1 and CDR2: SGHTS, YDEGEE. The CDR3 consists of 16 residues. The CDR3, as DNA: TGTGCCAGCAGGACTGGAGGGGGGGCCGGGCGACAGCAGCAGTATTTT. It is translated as CASRTGGGAGRQQQYF.

This chain uses TRBV11-3 with TRBJ1-1; 7 nucleotides match TRBD1. In germline, CDR1 is SGHNT, CDR2 YENEEA. CDR3 length equals 14 residues. The J segment lost 4 bases and the V segment lost 5 bases, leaving 7 bases of the junction unmatched. The CDR3 loop reads CASSRDSFLTEAFF. The CDR3 DNA is TGTGCCAGCAGCCGGGACAGTTTCCTCACTGAAGCTTTCTTT. The full variable domain, in which reference TRBV11-3 and TRBJ1-1 provide the parts outside the CDR3, is EAGVVQSPRYKIIEKKQPVAFWCNPISGHNTLYWYLQNLGQGPELLIRYENEEAVDDSQLPKDRFSAERLKGVDSTLKIQPAELGDSAVYLCASSRDSFLTEAFFGQGTRLTVV.

This chain links TRBV21-1 with TRBJ2-7; TRBD1, as called in the table, went unchecked against the DNA. TRBV21-1 counts as a pseudogene. The CDR3 is 16 residues long. CDR3 nucleotides: TGTGCCAGCAGCAAAGCGGGCAGGGGAAGCTCCTACGAGCAGTACTTC. This gives the protein CASSKAGRGSSYEQYF.

This clone came up once. The V call is TRBV4-1, the J call TRBJ1-2; D is perhaps TRBD1 (5 bases). The CDR3 totals 15 residues. V lost 1 base and J 3 bases, leaving 12 bases between the germline ends. Germline assignment: CDR1 MGHRA and CDR2 YSYEKL. This CDR3 is CASSQALDSYYGYTF. CDR3 sequence (DNA): TGCGCCAGCAGCCAAGCCCTAGACAGCTACTATGGCTACACCTTC.

This clone was counted between two and nine times. This chain links TRBV5-5 with TRBJ1-1, with D tentatively TRBD1 (5 bases). From germline, CDR1 is SGHKS and CDR2 YYEKEE (reference sequence). This CDR3 contains 14 residues. Between the trimmed V and J ends, which lost 4 bases and 4 bases, there was a span of 14 bases. The CDR3 DNA follows: TGTGCCAGCAGCCCGGACACCCTGGGCACTGAAGCTTTCTTT. The encoded protein is CASSPDTLGTEAFF.

The chain has TRBV19 and TRBJ2-7; TRBD1 aligns across 9 bases. The J segment lost 5 bases and the V segment lost 4 bases, leaving 3 bases of the junction unmatched. This CDR3 is 13 amino acids long. Per germline, CDR1 LNHDA and CDR2 SQIVND (reference sequence). The CDR3 region has the DNA TGTGCCAGTAGTACGGGACAGGGACACGAGCAGTACTTC. Translated: CASSTGQGHEQYF.

The rearrangement links TRBV7-8 to TRBJ1-5; 8 nucleotides align to TRBD1. The CDR3 is made up of 16 amino acids. CDR1 is SGHVS, CDR2 FQNEAQ, per germline. The J segment lost 3 bases and the V segment lost 4 bases, leaving 8 bases of the junction unmatched. CDR3 protein: CASSSGTGDPNQPQHF. CDR3 nucleotide sequence: TGTGCCAGCAGCTCGGGGACAGGAGATCCCAATCAGCCCCAGCATTTT.

This clone was counted a few times. This chain links TRBV5-5 with TRBJ1-5; D gene unclear. CDR1 is SGHKS, CDR2 YYEKEE, per germline (reference sequence). Trimming cost V 2 bases and J 4 bases, with 7 bases left between them. There are 13 residues in the CDR3. The CDR3 sequence is CASSFLDNQPQHF. The CDR3 bases are TGTGCCAGCAGCTTTTTAGATAATCAGCCCCAGCATTTT.

V is TRBV9 and J is TRBJ2-3, with D possibly being TRBD1 (5 bases). Trimming took off 4 bases at V and 2 bases at J, with 14 bases between the two ends. The CDR3 runs to 15 residues. In germline, CDR1 is SGDLS, CDR2 YYNGEE. The CDR3 is CASSQVGPSTDTQYF. The CDR3 nucleotides read TGTGCCAGCAGCCAGGTGGGGCCCTCCACAGATACGCAGTATTTT.

The chain uses TRBV10-3 and TRBJ2-3, with 9 nucleotides matching TRBD2. Trimming cost V 6 bases and J 2 bases; bases outside gene matches: 6. Germline-derived CDR1 and CDR2 are ENHRY and SYGVKD. This CDR3 region has 15 residues. CDR3 region: CAIRAAGGYTDTQYF. The CDR3 coding sequence is TGTGCCATCAGAGCAGCGGGGGGATACACAGATACGCAGTATTTT.

V usage is TRBV11-2 and J usage is TRBJ2-7; TRBD1 is a possible D gene (5 bases). There are 11 residues in the CDR3. The V and J ends lost 3 bases and 11 bases respectively, with 11 bases between them. The germline V gene has CDR1 SGHAT and CDR2 FQNNGV. CDR3 in DNA: TGTGCCAGCAGCTTGAAGGGGCGTGAGTACTTC. Translating gives CASSLKGREYF.